These 24 T cell receptor beta chains were all obtained from the same sample, sequenced in a study of low-dose radiotherapy and immunotherapy resistance in tumors. The sample's time point: before trial treatment. Primers used for first-strand cDNA, a TRAV- and TRBV-specific set, covered both alpha and beta chains. The authors amplified TCRs for 20 to 25 PCR cycles with a constant-region primer and a V-primer adapter. TCRdb used MiXCR to reprocess the reads, holding one entry per CDR3 protein. The data contain about 64,000 distinct CDR3 sequences, around a quarter of them seen just once; the ten biggest clones take up around 6.7%. Here the sequenced sample was PBMCs, taken before treatment. The receptors here all came from a male donor with rectosigmoid adenocarcinoma.

The chain links TRBV7-8 to TRBJ2-7, with D uncertain. V lost 5 bases and J 4 bases, leaving 21 bases between the germline ends. The CDR3 has 16 amino acids. The V gene's germline CDR1 is SGHVS and CDR2 FQNEAQ. The DNA for the CDR3 is TGTGCCAGCAGCCAGCTTTTAGGAGTGGCGATATACGAGCAGTACTTC. Protein: CASSQLLGVAIYEQYF.

This clonotype occurred many times. The chain employs TRBV14 and TRBJ1-1; 9 bases map to TRBD1. The CDR3 is made up of 17 amino acids. V lost 3 bases, J lost 1 base, and 9 bases stayed unmatched. The germline CDR1 and CDR2 sequences are SGHDN and FVKESK. CDR3 DNA sequence: TGTGCCAGCAGCCACCCCCCAGGACAGGGGAGGAACACTGAAGCTTTCTTT. Amino acid sequence: CASSHPPGQGRNTEAFF.

This clonotype occurred many times. J is TRBJ2-6 and V is TRBV18, with 10 bases that match TRBD1. Germline V gene sequence: CDR1 KGHSH, CDR2 LQKENI. CDR3 length equals 18 residues. J was trimmed by 0 bases and V by 3 bases; bases with no gene match: 5. The CDR3 here is CASSPSGTGASGANVLTF. The CDR3 nucleotides are TGTGCCAGCTCACCTTCCGGGACAGGGGCCTCTGGGGCCAACGTCCTGACTTTC.

This chain connects TRBV11-2 to TRBJ1-2; 7 bases match TRBD1. The CDR3 is 15 amino acids. The germline V gene has CDR1 SGHAT and CDR2 FQNNGV. J was trimmed by 7 bases and V by 2 bases; bases with no gene match: 10. CDR3: CASSLLQGKGFGYTF. The DNA for the CDR3 is TGTGCCAGCAGCTTACTACAGGGGAAGGGCTTTGGCTACACCTTC.

A few counts support this clonotype. Just one base apart from a much larger clone, this may be a read error. This chain joins TRBV12-3 or TRBV12-4 and TRBJ2-2, with unresolved D. V lost 6 bases, J lost 5 bases, and 4 bases lay in between. The CDR3 loop spans 11 amino acids. The CDR3 coding sequence is TGTGCCAGCAGAAAAACCGGGGAGCTGTTTTTT. Residues: CASRKTGELFF.

At least ten counts were recorded for this clonotype. Mismatch with germline at one junction end may stem from a read error. V usage is TRBV7-2 and J usage is TRBJ2-7; 7 bases line up with TRBD2. Germline assignment: CDR1 SGHTA and CDR2 FQGNSA. This CDR3 contains 14 residues. This CDR3 reads CASSRVGGRASLDF. The CDR3 nucleotides read TGTGCCAGCAGCCGCGTCGGGGGGAGGGCATCCTTGGACTTC.

At least ten counts were recorded for this clonotype. This chain links TRBV3-1 with TRBJ2-1, with D perhaps assigned TRBD1 or TRBD2 (5 bases each). The CDR3 extends over 12 amino acids. Germline V gene sequence: CDR1 LGHDT, CDR2 YNNKEL (reference sequence). V lost 4 bases, J lost 8 bases, and 9 bases lay in between. The chain's CDR3 is CASSRGWDEQFF. CDR3 nucleotide sequence: TGTGCCAGCAGCCGGGGGTGGGATGAGCAGTTCTTC.

This clonotype showed up many times. The V and J genes are TRBV7-8 and TRBJ2-5; D may be TRBD2 (6 bases). The V gene lost 5 bases and the J gene lost 5 bases, with 9 bases spanning the gap. Looked up from germline, CDR1 is SGHVS and CDR2 is FQNEAQ. The CDR3 runs to 12 residues. The CDR3 coding sequence is TGTGCCAGCAGCCCCGCGGGGGAGACCCAGTACTTC. This sequence encodes CASSPAGETQYF.

Written as DNA, the CDR3 is TGCAGTGCTAGAGATCCCCGGGTGAACACTGAAGCTTTCTTT. Its translation: CSARDPRVNTEAFF. The chain joins TRBV20-1 to TRBJ1-1; D unclear. V gave up 0 bases and J gave up 0 bases, with 8 bases separating them. CDR3 length: 14 residues. Per the germline V gene, CDR1 is DFQATT and CDR2 is SNEGSKA (reference sequence).

The gene calls are TRBV3-1 and TRBJ2-7; the D is unclear. The V end lost 1 base, the J end lost 4 bases, and 14 bases lay between the germline ends. Germline V CDR1 and CDR2: LGHDT, YNNKEL (reference sequence). The CDR3 is 15 amino acids. This chain's CDR3 is CASSQALQAPYEQYF. The CDR3 bases are TGTGCCAGCAGCCAAGCATTGCAGGCTCCGTACGAGCAGTACTTC.

This clonotype was seen many times. The chain recombines TRBV7-2 with TRBJ2-7; unclear D gene. CDR1 and CDR2 (germline): SGHTA, FQGNSA. The V end was cut by 7 bases, the J end by 1 base, with 11 bases between. There are 13 residues in the CDR3. The CDR3 is CASTPDGSYEQYF. The DNA for the CDR3 is TGTGCCAGCACCCCTGACGGGTCCTACGAGCAGTACTTC.

There are a few counts of this clonotype. The CDR3 DNA sequence: TGCAGCGTCGGGGACCGAGGGTCGAACACTGAAGCTTTCTTT. Translating it yields CSVGDRGSNTEAFF. V and J are TRBV29-1 and TRBJ1-1, with D perhaps TRBD1 (5 bases). Germline CDR1 SQVTM, CDR2 ANQGSEA. The CDR3 extends over 14 amino acids. Trimming stripped 6 bases from V and 1 base from J, with 15 bases between.

This clonotype was seen ten or more times. The chain links TRBV6-5 to TRBJ2-5, with D perhaps given as TRBD1 or TRBD2 (5 bases each). Deletions cut 6 bases from V and 0 bases from J, with 14 bases between. The CDR3 is made up of 15 amino acids. Germline assignment: CDR1 MNHEY and CDR2 SVGAGI. The CDR3 DNA follows: TGTGCCAGCAGGTTCCGGGACCTCTACCAAGAGACCCAGTACTTC. It translates to CASRFRDLYQETQYF.

The V gene is TRBV29-1, the J gene TRBJ2-7; D unresolved. The ends were cut back, 4 bases at V and 1 base at J, with 8 bases in the middle. This CDR3 has 12 residues. The V gene's germline CDR1 is SQVTM and CDR2 ANQGSEA. CDR3 nucleotide sequence: TGCAGCGTTGTATCAGGTTCCTACGAGCAGTACTTC. It yields the protein CSVVSGSYEQYF.

This clonotype occurred many times. The chain uses TRBV29-1 and TRBJ2-4; 10 bases align to TRBD1. V shed 6 bases, J shed 7 bases, and the junction held 9 bases outside the gene matches. This CDR3 is 14 amino acids long. The germline V gene has CDR1 SQVTM and CDR2 ANQGSEA. The CDR3 DNA follows: TGCAGCGTGGGGGGACAGGGGAGTAGGAACATTCAGTACTTC. This encodes CSVGGQGSRNIQYF.

This clonotype has ten or more counts. This chain joins TRBV6-4 and TRBJ2-2; the D is unclear. This CDR3 region has 14 residues. V was cut by 0 bases and J by 5 bases, with 7 bases left in between. Germline loops: CDR1 MRHNA, CDR2 SNTAGT. The CDR3 nucleotides are TGTGCCAGCAGTGACTCAATTGAGACCGGGGAGCTGTTTTTT. Amino acid sequence: CASSDSIETGELFF.

This clonotype was observed many times. V gene TRBV4-1 combines with J gene TRBJ1-4, with D maybe TRBD1 (5 bases). This CDR3 contains 15 residues. CDR1 and CDR2 from the germline V gene are MGHRA and YSYEKL. The V gene lost 4 bases and the J gene lost 8 bases, with 17 bases spanning the gap. The CDR3 loop is CASSPEGRGWEKLFF. The CDR3 coding sequence is TGCGCCAGCAGCCCAGAGGGAAGGGGCTGGGAAAAACTGTTTTTT.

This clonotype was seen ten or more times. This chain connects TRBV7-2 to TRBJ2-4, with D perhaps TRBD1 (5 bases). Germline values: CDR1 SGHTA, CDR2 FQGNSA. This CDR3 contains 14 residues. Trimming removed 2 bases at V and 9 bases at J, with 14 bases between. CDR3 DNA sequence: TGTGCCAGCAGCTTAACAAGGACAACAGGCATTCAGTACTTC. Protein: CASSLTRTTGIQYF.

This clonotype was seen many times. J is TRBJ2-7 and V is TRBV6-2 or TRBV6-3; a weak D match, TRBD2 (5 bases). This CDR3 comprises 13 residues. CDR1 MNHEY and CDR2 SVGEGT come from the germline V gene. The V end was cut by 6 bases, the J end by 3 bases, with 12 bases between. The DNA of the CDR3 is TGTGCCAGCAGCCGCCGGGGAAACTACGAGCAGTACTTC. Protein: CASSRRGNYEQYF.

CDR3 sequence: CATSETGGTGELFF. CDR3 in DNA: TGTGCCACCAGTGAGACAGGGGGAACCGGGGAGCTGTTTTTT. This chain joins TRBV24-1 and TRBJ2-2, with TRBD1 matching 9 bases. This CDR3 is built from 14 residues. Trimming took 4 bases from V and 5 from J; bases not matched to a gene: 1. Per the germline V gene, CDR1 is KGHDR and CDR2 is SFDVKD.

V is TRBV6-5 and J is TRBJ1-2; 7 nucleotides agree with TRBD1. Germline CDR1 is MNHEY and CDR2 is SVGAGI. The V gene end was trimmed by 4 bases and the J gene end by 7 bases; junction bases not matched to a gene: 6. The CDR3 consists of 13 residues. CDR3 in amino acids: CASSFDREGGYTF. The CDR3 nucleotides read TGTGCCAGCAGTTTCGACAGGGAGGGTGGCTACACCTTC.

The chain is built from TRBV7-3 and TRBJ2-3; D is possibly TRBD1 or TRBD2 (6 bases each). This CDR3 has 11 amino acids. Looked up from germline, CDR1 is SGHTA and CDR2 is FQGTGA. The V gene lost 4 bases and the J gene lost 11 bases, with 10 bases spanning the gap. The CDR3 protein is CASSYREEQYF. DNA for the CDR3: TGTGCCAGCAGCTACAGGGAGGAGCAGTATTTT. Looking up the rest from reference TRBV7-3 and TRBJ2-3 gives the full variable domain: GAGVSQTPSNKVTEKGKYVELRCDPISGHTALYWYRQSLGQGPEFLIYFQGTGAADDSGLPNDRFFAVRPEGSVSTLKIQRTERGDSAVYLCASSYREEQYFGPGTRLTVL.

In the case of this clonotype: This is likely an artifact of a read error, given a far larger clone one base away. Here the CDR3 DNA reads TGTGCCAGCAGTATCCCCCCCACAGGGTCCAGAAACACCATATTTTTT. Protein: CASSIPPTGSRNTIFF. The chain combines TRBV27 with TRBJ1-3; possible D gene TRBD1, 6 bases. CDR3 size: 16 residues. From germline, CDR1 is MNHEY and CDR2 SMNVEV (reference sequence).

To note about this clonotype: This is likely an artifact of a read error, given a far larger clone one base away. The DNA of the CDR3 is TGTGCCAGCAGCTTGTATGCGGGAGTTGAGCAGTACTTC. It codes for CASSLYAGVEQYF. V and J are TRBV5-6 and TRBJ2-7, with 7 positions matching TRBD2. CDR1 is SGHDT and CDR2 is YYEEEE in the germline V gene. The ends lost 1 base at V and 7 bases at J; junction bases unmatched: 5. The CDR3 extends over 13 amino acids.